Many counts were recorded for the clone carrying this TCR beta chain. Its target is not known. Individual cDNA molecules each received unique molecular identifiers attached to them. TCRdb itself ran the 5' RACE reads through MiXCR, one entry per CDR3 protein. This sample has around 27,000 distinct CDR3 sequences; 8.5% to 10% occur once, and the top ten carry roughly 15%. Per the germline V gene, CDR1 is SQVTM and CDR2 is ANQGSEA. The CDR3 loop spans 13 amino acids. With V trimmed by 1 base and J by 4 bases, 4 bases remained unmatched. This entry is derived from a study of early T cells in non-severe SARS-CoV-2 infection. About the research overall: Sequencing input comprised bulk RNA from unsorted whole blood; chain pairing was not available.

Notes on the study in general: Reliance on VDJdb matching favored anti-spike CD8 responses; private and CD4 specificities were missed.

Sequenced material: whole blood. The source of this sequence is an adult who was a healthcare worker with PCR-confirmed SARS-CoV-2 infection or an uninfected control (not recorded which). The chain is built from TRBV29-1 and TRBJ2-7; TRBD1 agrees at 7 bases. The CDR3 nucleotides are TGCAGCGTTGAAGGGCAGGGGGTTTACGAGCAGTACTTC. Its translation: CSVEGQGVYEQYF.